These 21 T cell receptor beta chains originate from one sample sequenced in a study of blood T cell repertoires in COVID-19. Clones were read by immunoSEQ multiplex PCR, and TCRdb kept only the in-frame ones, dropping some. The table has about 54,000 clones, approximately 90% seen once. Sample: peripheral blood. The source is a man aged 35 to 55 with COVID-19, enrolled during active disease.

A remark on this clone: An end of the junction does not agree with germline; a read error may underlie this. This chain joins TRBV7-7 and TRBJ2-1; 10 bases are shared with TRBD2. This CDR3 region has 16 residues. Germline V gene data show CDR1 as SSHAT and CDR2 as FNYEAQ (reference sequence). CDR3 sequence: CASSLRLAGTYNEQFF. CDR3 sequence (DNA): TGTGCTAGCAGCTTAAGACTAGCGGGTACCTACAATGAGCAGTTCTTC.

The V call is TRBV10-3, the J call TRBJ2-1; 10 nucleotides align to TRBD2. Per germline, CDR1 ENHRY and CDR2 SYGVKD. The CDR3 consists of 16 residues. J was trimmed by 7 bases and V by 0 bases; bases with no gene match: 6. In nucleotides, the CDR3 is TGTGCCATCAGTGAGTCACAACTAGCGGGACTTAATGAGCAGTTCTTC. As protein: CAISESQLAGLNEQFF.

This clone was observed a few times. This chain uses TRBV7-6 with TRBJ2-7, with D tentatively TRBD2 (6 bases). The CDR3 is made up of 14 amino acids. Trimming pared 5 bases from V and 0 bases from J, leaving 11 bases between. Germline-derived CDR1 and CDR2 are SGHVS and FNYEAQ. The CDR3 nucleotides read TGTGCCAGCAGCCAGGGACTTACCTCCTACGAGCAGTACTTC. Protein sequence: CASSQGLTSYEQYF.

The chain couples TRBV11-2 to TRBJ2-7; tentatively, D is TRBD2 (6 bases). Germline assignment: CDR1 SGHAT and CDR2 FQNNGV. Trimming stripped 2 bases from V and 2 bases from J, with 10 bases between. CDR3 length: 14 residues. The CDR3 nucleotides are TGTGCCAGCAGCTTAACCGGGAGCGCCTACGAGCAGTACTTC. Translation gives CASSLTGSAYEQYF.

The CDR3 region has the DNA TGTGCCAGCAGCCTACGGGGGGAGGTCGCCTACAATGAGCAGTTCTTC. This translates into CASSLRGEVAYNEQFF. This rearrangement joins TRBV7-3 to TRBJ2-1, with 7 bases matching TRBD2. The CDR3 spans 16 residues. V lost 5 bases to trimming and J lost 2 bases; unmatched junction nucleotides: 9. Germline CDR1 reads SGHTA; CDR2 reads FQGTGA.

V and J are TRBV5-1 and TRBJ2-7; no reliable D call. The CDR3 is 15 residues long. Germline V CDR1 and CDR2: SGHRS, YFSETQ. V gave up 5 bases and J gave up 5 bases, with 20 bases separating them. The CDR3 here is CASSLISSLADEQYF. The CDR3 nucleotides read TGCGCCAGCAGTCTAATTTCTTCACTCGCCGACGAGCAGTACTTC. Full variable domain (missing parts from reference TRBV5-1 and TRBJ2-7): KAGVTQTPRYLIKTRGQQVTLSCSPISGHRSVSWYQQTPGQGLQFLFEYFSETQRNKGNFPGRFSGRQFSNSRSEMNVSTLELGDSALYLCASSLISSLADEQYFGPGTRLTVT.

V gene TRBV25-1 combines with J gene TRBJ2-5; TRBD2 matches at 7 bases. The trim removed 4 bases at V and 2 bases at J, leaving 4 bases unmatched. The CDR3 has 14 residues. Looked up from germline, CDR1 is MGHDK and CDR2 is SYGVNS. The CDR3 DNA reads as TGTGCCAGCAGTGTGGGACTATCACAAGAGACCCAGTACTTC. This codes for CASSVGLSQETQYF. Variable domain in full (rest from reference TRBV25-1 and TRBJ2-5): EADIYQTPRYLVIGTGKKITLECSQTMGHDKMYWYQQDPGMELHLIHYSYGVNSTEKGDLSSESTVSRIRTEHFPLTLESARPSHTSQYLCASSVGLSQETQYFGPGTRLLVL.

The gene calls are TRBV28 and TRBJ1-2; TRBD1 matches at 8 bases. This CDR3 comprises 14 residues. Trimming cost V 3 bases and J 4 bases; bases outside gene matches: 4. CDR1 is MDHEN and CDR2 is SYDVKM in the germline V gene. CDR3 loop: CASSFSGGGYGYTF. For the CDR3, the DNA is TGTGCCAGCAGTTTCTCAGGGGGCGGCTATGGCTACACCTTC.

This chain uses TRBV18 with TRBJ2-7, with D possibly being TRBD2 (7 bases). Germline V lookup: CDR1 KGHSH, CDR2 LQKENI. CDR3 size: 14 residues. The germline V and J ends were trimmed by 3 bases and 1 base, with 10 bases remaining between them. The CDR3 reads CASSPEGGSYEQYF. The CDR3 DNA sequence: TGTGCCAGCTCACCTGAGGGGGGGTCCTACGAGCAGTACTTC.

The chain uses TRBV3-1 (or the pseudogene TRBV3-2) and TRBJ2-5; possibly TRBD2 for D (5 bases). V was pared by 0 bases and J by 5 bases, with 13 bases between. Germline CDR1 is LGHDT and CDR2 is YNNKEL (reference sequence). This CDR3 contains 15 residues. The CDR3 sequence is CASSQEGSPLETQYF. In DNA, the CDR3 is TGTGCCAGCAGCCAAGAGGGGAGCCCCCTGGAGACCCAGTACTTC.

The chain is built from TRBV9 and TRBJ2-3, with a possible D match to TRBD1 (6 bases). Germline-derived CDR1 and CDR2 are SGDLS and YYNGEE. Trimming took 3 bases from V and 4 from J, leaving 15 bases between them. The CDR3 contains 15 residues. The CDR3 loop reads CASSARGLGADTQYF. The DNA of the CDR3 is TGTGCCAGCAGCGCCAGGGGTTTGGGGGCAGATACGCAGTATTTT.

The chain is built from TRBV3-1 (or the pseudogene TRBV3-2) and TRBJ2-3; D possibly corresponds to TRBD2 (6 bases). Germline loops: CDR1 LGHDT, CDR2 YNNKEL (reference sequence). This CDR3 spans 16 amino acids. Trimming pared 3 bases from V and 1 base from J, leaving 14 bases between. The CDR3, as DNA: TGTGCCAGCAGCCAGGGAACTAGCTGGGGCACAGATACGCAGTATTTT. It specifies CASSQGTSWGTDTQYF.

This rearrangement joins TRBV7-2 to TRBJ1-2, with D uncertain. The CDR3 loop spans 15 amino acids. Trimming took 1 base from V and 4 from J, leaving 13 bases between them. The germline V gene encodes CDR1 SGHTA and CDR2 FQGNSA. The CDR3 region has the DNA TGTGCCAGCAGCTTAGTAGAGGGAACTTTCTATGGCTACACCTTC. The encoded protein is CASSLVEGTFYGYTF. The full variable domain, with the rest looked up from reference TRBV7-2 and TRBJ1-2, is GAGVSQSPSNKVTEKGKDVELRCDPISGHTALYWYRQSLGQGLEFLIYFQGNSAPDKSGLPSDRFSAERTGGSVSTLTIQRTQQEDSAVYLCASSLVEGTFYGYTFGSGTRLTVV.

This clone turned up a few times. This chain uses TRBV19 with TRBJ2-7; the D gene is possibly TRBD1 (6 bases). This CDR3 spans 14 amino acids. V dropped 10 bases and J dropped 0 bases, with 16 bases sitting between them. Per the germline V gene, CDR1 is LNHDA and CDR2 is SQIVND (reference sequence). This CDR3 is CATPGTPSSYEQYF. CDR3 in DNA: TGTGCCACCCCAGGGACACCGAGCTCCTACGAGCAGTACTTC.

The chain employs TRBV7-8 and TRBJ2-7; TRBD2 matches at 10 bases. Germline values: CDR1 SGHVS, CDR2 FQNEAQ. This CDR3 has 15 amino acids. V trimming: 6 bases; J trimming: 7 bases; junction bases outside the gene matches: 12. The CDR3 DNA sequence: TGTGCCAGCAGACCGAGCGGGAGGGCCCGGGGGGAGCAGTACTTC. Amino acid sequence: CASRPSGRARGEQYF.

The J gene is TRBJ2-5, the V gene TRBV7-8; D remains unclear. V lost 1 base and J lost 5, with 14 bases in between. The germline gives CDR1 SGHVS, CDR2 FQNEAQ. The CDR3 extends over 15 amino acids. The CDR3 bases are TGTGCCAGCAGCTTAGAAATCAGATCGATGGAGACCCAGTACTTC. This encodes CASSLEIRSMETQYF.

V usage is TRBV11-3 and J usage is TRBJ1-1; 11 nucleotides align to TRBD1. V was clipped by 5 bases and J by 4 bases; unmatched bases: 6. There are 15 residues in the CDR3. From germline, CDR1 is SGHNT and CDR2 YENEEA. This CDR3 is CASSLGGTGGTEAFF. CDR3 coding DNA: TGTGCCAGCAGCCTAGGGGGGACAGGGGGCACTGAAGCTTTCTTT. Full variable domain (rest looked up from reference TRBV11-3 and TRBJ1-1): EAGVVQSPRYKIIEKKQPVAFWCNPISGHNTLYWYLQNLGQGPELLIRYENEEAVDDSQLPKDRFSAERLKGVDSTLKIQPAELGDSAVYLCASSLGGTGGTEAFFGQGTRLTVV.

The gene calls are TRBV11-2 and TRBJ1-5, with 9 bases identical to TRBD1. The CDR3 runs to 15 residues. Trimming at V came to 0 bases and at J to 5 bases, leaving 2 bases not matched to a gene. Germline CDR1 reads SGHAT; CDR2 reads FQNNGV. The CDR3 DNA follows: TGTGCCAGCAGCTTAGAGACAGGGGGTGATCAGCCCCAGCATTTT. Protein sequence: CASSLETGGDQPQHF.

This clone was found a few times. This sequence joins TRBV9 and TRBJ2-7; the match to TRBD2 covers 8 bases. Germline-derived CDR1 and CDR2 are SGDLS and YYNGEE. This CDR3 comprises 16 residues. V shed 1 base, J shed 5 bases, and the junction held 11 bases outside the gene matches. This CDR3 reads CASSVLSGVTRDEQYF. The CDR3 coding sequence is TGTGCCAGCAGCGTACTTAGCGGGGTCACCAGGGACGAGCAGTACTTC.

This sequence joins TRBV11-3 and TRBJ1-6; tentative D call: TRBD1 (6 bases). From germline, CDR1 is SGHNT and CDR2 YENEEA. V was trimmed by 2 bases and J by 6 bases, leaving 17 bases between them. The CDR3 spans 17 residues. The DNA of the CDR3 is TGTGCCAGCAGCTTATCACCCGTGGGGGCGGGTAATTCACCCCTCCACTTT. It specifies CASSLSPVGAGNSPLHF.

CDR3 amino acids: CASSRQGAGNTIYF. In DNA, the CDR3 is TGTGCCAGCAGCCGACAGGGGGCTGGAAACACCATATATTTT. This chain uses TRBV14 with TRBJ1-3; 9 bases fit TRBD1. CDR1 and CDR2 from the germline V gene are SGHDN and FVKESK. The junction had 0 bases not matched to a gene; V was cut back by 4 bases and J by 2 bases. The CDR3 is 14 residues long.